A single sample gave rise to the 25 T cell receptor beta chains below, sequenced in a study of T cells in tumors after PD-1 blockade. The assay was immunoSEQ multiplex PCR, and TCRdb's table has in-frame clones only and misses some. The profile shows 60,000 to 65,000 clones, about 74% of them singletons. Material: PBMCs, obtained after anti-PD-1 treatment. The receptors originated from a human donor with basal cell carcinoma.

This sequence joins TRBV27 and TRBJ2-7; 7 positions match TRBD1. Per the germline V gene, CDR1 is MNHEY and CDR2 is SMNVEV (reference sequence). There are 21 residues in the CDR3. After removal of 3 bases from V and 3 bases from J, the junction contained 26 bases not matched to a gene. Here the CDR3 reads CASSFRDSLLSLPEKFYEQYF. The DNA for the CDR3 is TGTGCCAGCAGTTTCCGGGACAGTCTCCTAAGTCTCCCCGAAAAATTCTACGAGCAGTACTTC.

This clone was found once. V is TRBV6-5 and J is TRBJ1-5; D is ambiguous. The CDR3 loop spans 13 amino acids. Between the trimmed V and J ends, which lost 7 bases and 2 bases, there was a span of 9 bases. Germline V gene sequence: CDR1 MNHEY, CDR2 SVGAGI. The CDR3 region is CASMKRGNQPQHF. Written as DNA, the CDR3 is TGTGCCAGCATGAAGCGAGGCAATCAGCCCCAGCATTTT.

V usage is TRBV6-1 and J usage is TRBJ2-1; D not resolved. The CDR3 spans 12 residues. Germline-derived CDR1 and CDR2 are MNHNS and SASEGT. With 5 bases removed from V and 2 bases from J, the gap between germline ends came to 4 bases. Written as DNA, the CDR3 is TGTGCCAGCAGTCGCCCCTACAATGAGCAGTTCTTC. Its translation is CASSRPYNEQFF.

The gene calls are TRBV28 and TRBJ1-5, with 8 bases lining up with TRBD1. Germline assignment: CDR1 MDHEN and CDR2 SYDVKM. The CDR3 totals 16 residues. The V segment lost 2 bases and the J segment 2 bases; nucleotides outside the gene matches: 5. The CDR3 DNA follows: TGTGCCAGCAGTTTAACCGGACAGGGCGGCAATCAGCCCCAGCATTTT. It codes for CASSLTGQGGNQPQHF.

About this clone: The sample has other DNA sequences that encode this CDR3 too. The V gene is TRBV18, the J gene TRBJ2-5; no reliable D call. Germline V gene data show CDR1 as KGHSH and CDR2 as LQKENI. The length of the CDR3 is 14 residues. Trimming pared 0 bases from V and 1 base from J, leaving 6 bases between. DNA for the CDR3: TGTGCCAGCTCACCACCCCAGGTCCAAGAGACCCAGTACTTC. This gives the protein CASSPPQVQETQYF. The whole variable domain, remainder taken from reference TRBV18 and TRBJ2-5, is NAGVMQNPRHLVRRRGQEARLRCSPMKGHSHVYWYRQLPEEGLKFMVYLQKENIIDESGMPKERFSAEFPKEGPSILRIQQVVRGDSAAYFCASSPPQVQETQYFGPGTRLLVL.

The chain couples TRBV5-1 to TRBJ2-7; 10 nucleotides line up with TRBD2. The CDR3 consists of 17 residues. V shed 1 base and J 1 base; nucleotides not matched to a gene: 8. Germline lookup yields CDR1 SGHRS and CDR2 YFSETQ. CDR3 in amino acids: CASSLSSGGGFSYEQYF. The CDR3, as DNA: TGCGCCAGCAGCTTGTCTAGCGGGGGTGGTTTTTCCTACGAGCAGTACTTC.

The rearrangement links TRBV5-1 to TRBJ2-1; tentative D call: TRBD2 (5 bases). The germline V gene has CDR1 SGHRS and CDR2 YFSETQ. Deletions cut 0 bases from V and 7 bases from J, with 14 bases between. There are 15 residues in the CDR3. CDR3 protein: CASSLEFGGWNEQFF. The CDR3 nucleotides are TGCGCCAGCAGCTTGGAGTTCGGCGGGTGGAATGAGCAGTTCTTC.

The sample holds one count of this clone. This chain connects TRBV29-1 to TRBJ2-1, with D unclear. This CDR3 is built from 14 residues. Germline assignment: CDR1 SQVTM and CDR2 ANQGSEA. The V and J ends lost 1 base and 5 bases respectively, with 12 bases between them. The CDR3 spells CSVEGTPGDNEQFF. DNA of the CDR3: TGCAGCGTTGAAGGCACTCCAGGCGACAATGAGCAGTTCTTC.

J is TRBJ1-2 and V is TRBV7-2; D gene uncertain. V gave up 5 bases and J gave up 7 bases, with 17 bases separating them. CDR1 is SGHTA, CDR2 FQGNSA, per germline. The CDR3 runs to 14 residues. CDR3 region: CASSPRVPRFGYTF. CDR3 sequence (DNA): TGTGCCAGCAGCCCCCGAGTCCCTAGATTTGGCTACACCTTC.

The V call is TRBV6-6, the J call TRBJ2-1, with TRBD2 as a possible D gene (5 bases). From germline, CDR1 is MNHNY and CDR2 SVGAGI (reference sequence). V was clipped by 0 bases and J by 10 bases, with 7 bases between them. This CDR3 contains 12 residues. CDR3 bases: TGTGCCAGCAGTTACTCACGCGGGGAGCAGTTCTTC. Its protein is CASSYSRGEQFF.

J is TRBJ2-7 and V is TRBV11-1, with D perhaps being TRBD1 or TRBD2 (5 bases each). CDR1 and CDR2 (germline): SGHAT, FQDESV (reference sequence). V lost 4 bases, J lost 4 bases, and 14 bases lay in between. The CDR3 is 14 residues long. CDR3 nucleotides: TGTGCCAGCAGCTCGCCGGGACGAAGGTACGAGCAGTACTTC. Translated, it gives CASSSPGRRYEQYF.

The rearrangement joins TRBV13 to TRBJ2-7; TRBD2 matches 12 bases. The germline gives CDR1 PRHDT, CDR2 FYEKMQ (reference sequence). J was trimmed by 4 bases and V by 4 bases; bases with no gene match: 5. This CDR3 is 15 amino acids long. CDR3 residues: CASSSLAGGSYEQYF. The CDR3 DNA is TGTGCCAGCAGCTCTCTAGCGGGGGGGTCGTACGAGCAGTACTTC.

The genes are TRBV4-2 and TRBJ2-3; 11 nucleotides agree with TRBD2. Trimming took 0 bases from V and 6 from J; bases not matched to a gene: 8. CDR3 length: 17 residues. Germline CDR1 reads LGHNA; CDR2 reads YNFKEQ. CDR3 in DNA: TGTGCCAGCAGCCAAGAGGTAGCGGGGGGGCAGCGGGATACGCAGTATTTT. It yields the protein CASSQEVAGGQRDTQYF.

The chain has TRBV6-2 or TRBV6-3 and TRBJ1-5; 7 bases agree with TRBD1. CDR3 size: 15 residues. In germline, CDR1 is MNHEY, CDR2 SVGEGT. With 0 bases clipped from V and 2 bases from J, the junction kept 1 base outside the gene matches. In nucleotides, the CDR3 is TGTGCCAGCAGTTACTCGCAGGGGGGCAATCAGCCCCAGCATTTT. This translates into CASSYSQGGNQPQHF.

This clone occurred a few times. The chain links TRBV10-2 to TRBJ2-1; TRBD1 agrees at 8 bases. J was trimmed by 7 bases and V by 6 bases; bases with no gene match: 11. The germline V gene encodes CDR1 WSHSY and CDR2 SAAADI. The CDR3 runs to 15 residues. The CDR3, as DNA: TGCGCCAGCAGCACAATGACAGGGGCCCGGAATGAGCAGTTCTTC. It yields the protein CASSTMTGARNEQFF.

The J gene is TRBJ2-3, the V gene TRBV10-3; no firm D call. The germline gives CDR1 ENHRY, CDR2 SYGVKD. V lost 8 bases and J lost 2, with 11 bases in between. This CDR3 has 13 amino acids. CDR3 sequence reads: CAIRAGPTDTQYF. CDR3 coding DNA: TGTGCCATCCGCGCTGGGCCCACAGATACGCAGTATTTT.

There are a few counts of this clone. At the DNA level, this CDR3 is encoded by other sequences in the same sample as well. V gene TRBV30 combines with J gene TRBJ2-1; D might be TRBD2 (6 bases). This CDR3 comprises 13 residues. CDR1 and CDR2 (germline): GTSNPN, SVGIG (reference sequence). V dropped 0 bases and J dropped 8 bases, with 11 bases sitting between them. CDR3 sequence reads: CAWSVGGGDEQFF. CDR3 DNA: TGTGCCTGGAGTGTCGGGGGTGGCGATGAGCAGTTCTTC. Together with reference TRBV30 and TRBJ2-1, the CDR3 gives the full variable domain: SQTIHQWPATLVQPVGSPLSLECTVEGTSNPNLYWYRQAAGRGLQLLFYSVGIGQISSEVPQNLSASRPQDRQFILSSKKLLLSDSGFYLCAWSVGGGDEQFFGPGTRLTVL.

This clone was counted a single time. The CDR3 DNA reads as TGTGCCAGCAGGCCCACCGGGGGCACAGATACGCAGTATTTT. It encodes CASRPTGGTDTQYF. The chain is built from TRBV28 and TRBJ2-3, with D perhaps matching TRBD2 (5 bases). CDR3 length: 14 amino acids. Trimming left V 6 bases short and J 1 base short, with 11 bases between. Germline CDR1 is MDHEN and CDR2 is SYDVKM.

The chain is built from TRBV5-1 and TRBJ2-1; D gene unclear. Trimming removed 0 bases from V and 2 bases from J, with 6 bases in between. Looked up from germline, CDR1 is SGHRS and CDR2 is YFSETQ. This CDR3 is built from 14 residues. The CDR3 DNA follows: TGCGCCAGCAGCTTGGAGTTAACCTACAATGAGCAGTTCTTC. It translates to CASSLELTYNEQFF.

This clone has only a few counts. The chain is built from TRBV11-1 and TRBJ2-7; D gene uncertain. V was pared by 4 bases and J by 6 bases, with 10 bases between. Germline V gives CDR1 SGHAT, CDR2 FQDESV (reference sequence). This CDR3 region has 12 residues. For the CDR3, the DNA is TGTGCCAGCAGCTGGACGGGTACCGAGCAGTACTTC. Its protein product is CASSWTGTEQYF.

The rearrangement uses TRBV3-1 (or the pseudogene TRBV3-2) and TRBJ1-4; D remains unclear. CDR3 size: 16 residues. Trimming took 4 bases from V and 0 from J, leaving 12 bases between them. Germline lookup yields CDR1 LGHDT and CDR2 YNNKEL (reference sequence). DNA for the CDR3: TGTGCCAGCAGCCCGCCTGAAACCTCAACTAATGAAAAACTGTTTTTT. Amino acid sequence: CASSPPETSTNEKLFF.

The chain links TRBV6-1 to TRBJ1-2; D is perhaps TRBD1 (6 bases). The CDR3 is 15 amino acids. Per germline, CDR1 MNHNS and CDR2 SASEGT. Trimming took off 3 bases at V and 5 bases at J, with 16 bases between the two ends. CDR3 sequence reads: CASSEGAVIGYGYTF. The CDR3 nucleotides read TGTGCCAGCAGTGAGGGGGCTGTGATTGGATATGGCTACACCTTC.

The gene calls are TRBV19 and TRBJ1-4; TRBD1 matches at 9 bases. CDR3 length equals 14 residues. From germline, CDR1 is LNHDA and CDR2 SQIVND (reference sequence). The ends lost 6 bases at V and 4 bases at J; junction bases unmatched: 3. The DNA for the CDR3 is TGTGCCAGTAGGGACAGGGGTTATAATGAAAAACTGTTTTTT. It specifies CASRDRGYNEKLFF.

The chain links TRBV27 to TRBJ2-2; 8 bases are shared with TRBD1. V trimming: 4 bases; J trimming: 1 base; junction bases outside the gene matches: 5. The germline CDR1 and CDR2 sequences are MNHEY and SMNVEV (reference sequence). The CDR3 loop spans 16 amino acids. In nucleotides, the CDR3 is TGTGCCAGCAGTTCCCCGACAGGGGAGAACACCGGGGAGCTGTTTTTT. This sequence encodes CASSSPTGENTGELFF.

This CDR3 reads CASRRDTGSSYNEQFF. CDR3 nucleotides: TGCGCCAGCAGAAGAGATACAGGGAGCTCCTACAATGAGCAGTTCTTC. This sequence joins TRBV5-1 and TRBJ2-1; D may be TRBD1 (6 bases). Trimming removed 5 bases from V and 0 bases from J, with 15 bases in between. Germline V lookup: CDR1 SGHRS, CDR2 YFSETQ. This CDR3 is built from 16 residues.